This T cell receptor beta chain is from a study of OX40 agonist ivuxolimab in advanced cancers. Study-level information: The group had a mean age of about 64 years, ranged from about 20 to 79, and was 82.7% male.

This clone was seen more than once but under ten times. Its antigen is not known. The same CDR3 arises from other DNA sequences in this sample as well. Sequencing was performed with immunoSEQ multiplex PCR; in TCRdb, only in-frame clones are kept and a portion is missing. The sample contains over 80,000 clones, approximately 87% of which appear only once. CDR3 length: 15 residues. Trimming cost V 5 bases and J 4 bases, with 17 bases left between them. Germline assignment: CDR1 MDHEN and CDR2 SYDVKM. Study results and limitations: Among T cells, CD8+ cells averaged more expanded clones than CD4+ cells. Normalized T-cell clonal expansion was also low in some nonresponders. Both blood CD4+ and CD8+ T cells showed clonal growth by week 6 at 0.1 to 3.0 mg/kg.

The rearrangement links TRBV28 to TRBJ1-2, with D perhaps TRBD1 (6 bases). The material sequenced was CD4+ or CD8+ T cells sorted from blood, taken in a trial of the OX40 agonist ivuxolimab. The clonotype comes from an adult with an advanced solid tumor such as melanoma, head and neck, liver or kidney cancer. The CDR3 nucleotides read TGTGCCAGCAGTGGGGGGTTGGGGGCAGGCTATGGCTACACCTTC. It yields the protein CASSGGLGAGYGYTF.